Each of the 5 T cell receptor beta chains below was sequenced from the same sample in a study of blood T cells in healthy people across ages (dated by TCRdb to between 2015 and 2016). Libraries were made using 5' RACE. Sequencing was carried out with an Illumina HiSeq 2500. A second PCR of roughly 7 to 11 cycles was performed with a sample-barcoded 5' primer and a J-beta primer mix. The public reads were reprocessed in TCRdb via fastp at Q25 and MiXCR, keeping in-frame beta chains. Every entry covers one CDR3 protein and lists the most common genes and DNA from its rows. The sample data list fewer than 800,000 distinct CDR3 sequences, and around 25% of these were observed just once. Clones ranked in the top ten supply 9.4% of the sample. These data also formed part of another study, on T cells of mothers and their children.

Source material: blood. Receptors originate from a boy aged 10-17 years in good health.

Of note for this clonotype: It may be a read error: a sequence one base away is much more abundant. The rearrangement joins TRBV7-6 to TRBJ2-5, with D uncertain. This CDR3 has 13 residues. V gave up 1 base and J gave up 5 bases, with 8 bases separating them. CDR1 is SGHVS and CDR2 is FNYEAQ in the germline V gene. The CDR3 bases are TGTGCCAGCAGCTTAGAGAGGTGGGAGACCCAGTACTTC. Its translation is CASSLERWETQYF.

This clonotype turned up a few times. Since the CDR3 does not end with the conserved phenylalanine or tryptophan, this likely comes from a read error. As DNA, the CDR3 is TGCAGCGTTGATGTCAGGGGATACCAAGAGACCCAGTACTCC. This sequence encodes CSVDVRGYQETQYS. This chain joins TRBV29-1 and TRBJ2-5; weak D call: TRBD1 (6 bases). Germline CDR1 is SQVTM and CDR2 is ANQGSEA. V lost 3 bases, J lost 0 bases, and 11 bases lay in between. The CDR3 runs to 14 residues.

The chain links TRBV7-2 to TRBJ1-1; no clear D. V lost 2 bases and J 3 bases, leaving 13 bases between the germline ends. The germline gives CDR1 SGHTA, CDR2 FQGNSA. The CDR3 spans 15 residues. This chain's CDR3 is CASSLSSVGYTEAFF. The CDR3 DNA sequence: TGTGCCAGCAGCTTATCGTCGGTAGGATACACTGAAGCTTTCTTT.

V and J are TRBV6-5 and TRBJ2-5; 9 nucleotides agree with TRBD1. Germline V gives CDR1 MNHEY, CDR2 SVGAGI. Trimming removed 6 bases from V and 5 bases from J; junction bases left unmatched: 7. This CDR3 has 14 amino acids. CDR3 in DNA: TGTGCCAGCAGCTCCGGGACAGGGATCGAGACCCAGTACTTC. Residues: CASSSGTGIETQYF.

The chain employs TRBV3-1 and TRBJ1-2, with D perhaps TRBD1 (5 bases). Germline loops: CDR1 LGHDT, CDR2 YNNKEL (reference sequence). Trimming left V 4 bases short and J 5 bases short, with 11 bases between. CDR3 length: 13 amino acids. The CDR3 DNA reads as TGTGCCAGCAGCCCCGAGGGGTATTATGGCTACACCTTC. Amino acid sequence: CASSPEGYYGYTF.